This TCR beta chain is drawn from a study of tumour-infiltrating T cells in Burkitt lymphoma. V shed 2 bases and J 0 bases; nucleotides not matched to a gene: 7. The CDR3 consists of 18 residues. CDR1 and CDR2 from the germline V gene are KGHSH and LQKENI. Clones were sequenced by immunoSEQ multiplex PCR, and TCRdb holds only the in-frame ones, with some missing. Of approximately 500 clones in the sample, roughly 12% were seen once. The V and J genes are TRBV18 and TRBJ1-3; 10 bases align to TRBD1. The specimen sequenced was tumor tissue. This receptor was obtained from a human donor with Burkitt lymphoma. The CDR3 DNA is TGTGCCAGCTCACCAATCGGACAGGGGGTTCTCTCTGGAAACACCATATATTTT. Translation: CASSPIGQGVLSGNTIYF. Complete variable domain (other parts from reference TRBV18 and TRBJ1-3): NAGVMQNPRHLVRRRGQEARLRCSPMKGHSHVYWYRQLPEEGLKFMVYLQKENIIDESGMPKERFSAEFPKEGPSILRIQQVVRGDSAAYFCASSPIGQGVLSGNTIYFGEGSWLTVV.